This T cell receptor beta chain was identified during a study of T cell repertoires in cytomegalovirus infection. Across the whole study: In the study, CMV epitopes included recently identified HLA-C-restricted and well-studied HLA-B-restricted ones. Indications came from public TCR beta signatures; they pointed to CMV infection and to a matching HLA type.

TCRdb processed the reads anew with MiXCR; each CDR3 protein has one entry. The sample has 450,000 to 600,000 distinct CDR3 sequences; roughly 46% are singletons. In regard to this clonotype: What it binds is unknown.

Regarding the study as a whole: HLA-C-restricted, CMV-specific TCR beta clonotypes were dominant ex vivo.

Trimming stripped 1 base from V and 1 base from J, with 12 bases between. Germline-derived CDR1 and CDR2 are SGHTA and FQGNSA. The CDR3 runs to 16 residues. The specimen comprised cultured PBMCs, sampled from culture after CMV antigen stimulation. The chain links TRBV7-2 to TRBJ2-3; D is unclear. The source of this sequence is a human donor in good health (CMV status not recorded). Some clones in this sample may be carry-over from other donors' samples. The CDR3 region is CASSLVSLHGTDTQYF. In DNA, the CDR3 is TGTGCCAGCAGCTTAGTAAGCCTACACGGCACAGATACGCAGTATTTT.